Sequencing of this T cell receptor beta chain was carried out in a study of T cell responses to AZD1222 COVID-19 vaccine. Across the whole study: Timing groups of about 4 and about 12 weeks for second doses were pooled.

Clones were sequenced by immunoSEQ multiplex PCR, and TCRdb holds only the in-frame ones, with some missing. The repertoire holds roughly 65,000 clones, with about nine tenths as singletons. This clonotype was sampled from an adult in good health. The starting material was peripheral blood, obtained on day 0 of AZD1222 vaccination.

The CDR3 here is CASSLGWRSIRDTQYF. CDR3 coding DNA: TGTGCCAGCAGCTTAGGGTGGCGGTCGATTAGAGATACGCAGTATTTT. This chain connects TRBV7-2 to TRBJ2-3; D uncertain. Per the germline V gene, CDR1 is SGHTA and CDR2 is FQGNSA. V lost 1 base and J lost 5, with 16 bases in between. There are 16 residues in the CDR3.